This T cell receptor (beta chain) derives from a study of shared clonotypes between healthy human individuals. Trimming removed 2 bases from V and 0 bases from J, with 9 bases in between. Germline CDR1 reads SGHRS; CDR2 reads YFSETQ. The CDR3 has 14 residues. Every subset's genomic DNA went evenly onto several immunoSEQ plates. The data were produced by immunoSEQ multiplex PCR, yet TCRdb's version contains in-frame clones alone and is incomplete. In the table there are over a million clones, 75% to 80% of which are singletons. Partitioning of CD4+ cells yielded a CD45RA+ naive subset and a CD45RA-negative memory subset. Study conclusions and caveats: Clonotype sharing across a few donors was observed for roughly 5% of naive CD4 clonotypes.

Of note for this clone: Its antigen is not known.

The V call is TRBV5-1, the J call TRBJ2-7; D may match TRBD1 or TRBD2 (5 bases each). The sequenced sample was memory CD4+ T cells from PBMCs. The subset denotes: CD45RA-negative fraction. The receptor was derived from a man aged 18-30 years in good health. Some clones in this sample may be carry-over from other donors' samples. Here the CDR3 DNA reads TGCGCCAGCAGCTTCGTGAGGGGCTCCTACGAGCAGTACTTC. Protein: CASSFVRGSYEQYF.